Below, 7 T cell receptor beta chains from the same sample are listed, as sequenced in a study of T cells in Graves' hyperthyroidism and ophthalmopathy. Researchers amplified the TCR beta CDR3 regions from RNA transcripts. HTBI primers were employed in a first-round RT-PCR of the TCR CDR3. From the multiplex PCR reads, TCRdb called clonotypes with MiXCR, one entry per CDR3 protein. This table holds roughly 250,000 distinct CDR3 sequences, approximately 23% found once. Material: blood. Receptors were obtained from a young man with Graves' ophthalmopathy.

The chain links TRBV6-1 to TRBJ1-3, with unresolved D. This CDR3 comprises 15 residues. Trimming shortened V by 7 bases and J by 4 bases, and 17 bases separated the two germline ends. Germline-derived CDR1 and CDR2 are MNHNS and SASEGT. This CDR3 is CASTLNPGVGNTIYF. The CDR3 DNA is TGTGCCAGCACCCTTAACCCGGGCGTCGGAAACACCATATATTTT.

J is TRBJ2-1 and V is TRBV18, with 8 positions matching TRBD1. The V gene's germline CDR1 is KGHSH and CDR2 LQKENI. The CDR3 length is 14 residues. Trimming removed 6 bases from V and 9 bases from J; junction bases left unmatched: 10. Here the CDR3 DNA reads TGTGCCAGCTCTCAAGACCAGGGGGCAGTTGAGCAGTTCTTC. Translated, it gives CASSQDQGAVEQFF.

Regarding this clonotype: This sequence may be a read error, since a much larger clone differs from it by one base. V usage is TRBV5-1 and J usage is TRBJ2-2; D ambiguous. The V and J ends lost 8 bases and 5 bases respectively, with 16 bases between them. The length of the CDR3 is 14 residues. The germline CDR1 and CDR2 sequences are SGHRS and YFSETQ. The CDR3 sequence is CARSPDEGTGELFF. The CDR3 DNA reads TGCGCCAGGAGCCCCGACGAAGGGACCGGGGAGCTGTTTTTT.

In its sample, this clonotype was seen a few times. The chain uses TRBV24-1 and TRBJ2-1; TRBD2 aligns across 9 bases. With 7 bases clipped from V and 1 base from J, the junction kept 7 bases outside the gene matches. This CDR3 is built from 16 residues. The V gene's germline CDR1 is KGHDR and CDR2 SFDVKD. The CDR3 DNA reads TGTGCCACCAGGGCGGGAGGGCCGGGGTCCTACAATGAGCAGTTCTTC. Amino acid sequence: CATRAGGPGSYNEQFF.

The chain has TRBV6-5 and TRBJ2-7; D is ambiguous. CDR1 is MNHEY and CDR2 is SVGAGI in the germline V gene. Between the trimmed V and J ends, which lost 0 bases and 2 bases, there was a span of 8 bases. This CDR3 has 14 amino acids. The CDR3 DNA sequence: TGTGCCAGCAGTTACTCGGCCGTGGCCTACGAGCAGTACTTC. It is translated as CASSYSAVAYEQYF.

This clonotype was seen more than once but under ten times. The chain has TRBV20-1 and TRBJ2-7, with a possible D match to TRBD1 (6 bases). The CDR3 spans 16 residues. Trimming took off 1 base at V and 4 bases at J, with 20 bases between the two ends. CDR1 is DFQATT and CDR2 is SNEGSKA in the germline V gene (reference sequence). CDR3 sequence reads: CSARGDTQTTLYEQYF. CDR3 in DNA: TGCAGTGCTAGAGGGGACACTCAAACAACTCTTTACGAGCAGTACTTC.

Comments on this clonotype: This may arise from a read error, as a much more abundant clone is one base away. The rearrangement joins TRBV7-2 to TRBJ2-5; D is ambiguous. Germline V CDR1 and CDR2: SGHTA, FQGNSA. The CDR3 has 12 amino acids. Trimming took 1 base from V and 4 from J, leaving 4 bases between them. Written as DNA, the CDR3 is TGTGCCAGCAGCTTAGGCCCAGAGACCCAGTACTTC. Protein: CASSLGPETQYF.